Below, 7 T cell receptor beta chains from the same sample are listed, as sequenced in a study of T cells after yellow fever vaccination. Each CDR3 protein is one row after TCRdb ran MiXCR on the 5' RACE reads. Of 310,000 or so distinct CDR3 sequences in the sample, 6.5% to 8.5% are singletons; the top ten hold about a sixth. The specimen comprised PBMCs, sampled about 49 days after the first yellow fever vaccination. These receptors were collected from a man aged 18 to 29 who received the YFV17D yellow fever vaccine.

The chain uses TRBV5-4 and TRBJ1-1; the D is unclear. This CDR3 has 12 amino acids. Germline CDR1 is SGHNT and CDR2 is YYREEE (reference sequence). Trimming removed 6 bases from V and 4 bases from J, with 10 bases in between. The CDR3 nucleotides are TGTGCCAGCACCCGCAGCGGCACTGAAGCTTTCTTT. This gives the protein CASTRSGTEAFF.

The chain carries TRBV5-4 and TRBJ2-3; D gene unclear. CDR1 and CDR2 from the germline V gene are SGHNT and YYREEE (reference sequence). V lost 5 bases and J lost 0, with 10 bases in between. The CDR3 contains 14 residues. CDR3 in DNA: TGTGCCAGCAGAGTACAGTCTAGCACAGATACGCAGTATTTT. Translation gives CASRVQSSTDTQYF.

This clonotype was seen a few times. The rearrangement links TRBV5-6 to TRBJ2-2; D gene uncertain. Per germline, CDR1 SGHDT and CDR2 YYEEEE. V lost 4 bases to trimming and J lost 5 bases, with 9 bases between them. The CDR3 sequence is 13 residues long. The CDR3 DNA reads TGTGCCAGCAGCCCGGTCGTGACCGGGGAGCTGTTTTTT. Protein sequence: CASSPVVTGELFF.

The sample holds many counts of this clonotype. CDR3 sequence reads: CAISPGTAYEQYF. CDR3 nucleotides: TGTGCCATCAGTCCCGGGACAGCCTACGAGCAGTACTTC. The chain joins TRBV10-3 to TRBJ2-7; 7 bases match TRBD1. The CDR3 consists of 13 residues. Germline-derived CDR1 and CDR2 are ENHRY and SYGVKD. V trimming: 5 bases; J trimming: 2 bases; junction bases outside the gene matches: 3.

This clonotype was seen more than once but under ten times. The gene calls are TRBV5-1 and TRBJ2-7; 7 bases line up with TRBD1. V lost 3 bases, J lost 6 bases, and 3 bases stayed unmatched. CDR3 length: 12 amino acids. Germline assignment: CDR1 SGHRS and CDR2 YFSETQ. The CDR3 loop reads CASSSGQVEQYF. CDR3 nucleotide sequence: TGCGCCAGCAGCTCCGGACAGGTCGAGCAGTACTTC.

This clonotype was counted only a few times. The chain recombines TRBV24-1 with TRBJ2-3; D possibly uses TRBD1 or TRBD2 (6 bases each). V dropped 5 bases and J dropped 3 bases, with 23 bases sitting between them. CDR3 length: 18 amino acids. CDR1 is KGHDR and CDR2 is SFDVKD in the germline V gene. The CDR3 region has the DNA TGTGCCACCAGTGGTTGGGGGGCCCGCTCCCGAGGGACAGATACGCAGTATTTT. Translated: CATSGWGARSRGTDTQYF.

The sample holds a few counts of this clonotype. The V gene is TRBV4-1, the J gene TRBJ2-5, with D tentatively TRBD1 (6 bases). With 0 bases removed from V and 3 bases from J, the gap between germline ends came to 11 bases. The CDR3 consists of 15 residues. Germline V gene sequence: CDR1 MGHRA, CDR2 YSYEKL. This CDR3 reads CASSQDNRAKETQYF. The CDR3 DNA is TGCGCCAGCAGCCAAGACAACAGGGCCAAAGAGACCCAGTACTTC.